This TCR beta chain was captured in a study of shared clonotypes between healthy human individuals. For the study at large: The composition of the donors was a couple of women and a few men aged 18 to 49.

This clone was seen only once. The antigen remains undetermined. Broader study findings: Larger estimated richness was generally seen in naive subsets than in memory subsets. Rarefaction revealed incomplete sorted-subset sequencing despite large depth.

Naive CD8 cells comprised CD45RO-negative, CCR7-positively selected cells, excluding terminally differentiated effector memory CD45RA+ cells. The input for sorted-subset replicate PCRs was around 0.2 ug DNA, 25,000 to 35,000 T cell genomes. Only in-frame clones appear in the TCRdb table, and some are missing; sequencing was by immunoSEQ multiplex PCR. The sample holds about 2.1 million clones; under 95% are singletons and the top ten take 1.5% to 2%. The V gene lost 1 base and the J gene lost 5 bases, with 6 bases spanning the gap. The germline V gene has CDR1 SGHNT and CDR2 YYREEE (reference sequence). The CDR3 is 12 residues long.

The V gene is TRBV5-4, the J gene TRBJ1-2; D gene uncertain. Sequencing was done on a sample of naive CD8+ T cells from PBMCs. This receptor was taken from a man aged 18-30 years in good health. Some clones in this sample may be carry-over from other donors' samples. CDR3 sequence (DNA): TGTGCCAGCAGCTTGTCGGGGTATGGCTACACCTTC. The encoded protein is CASSLSGYGYTF.